This T cell receptor (beta chain) was sequenced during a study of metastatic and nonmetastatic thyroid tumors. Germline values: CDR1 DFQATT, CDR2 SNEGSKA (reference sequence). V was shortened by 0 bases and J by 6 bases, with 12 bases between the two germline ends. CDR3 length: 15 amino acids. TCRdb re-clonotyped the PCR reads through MiXCR. The data hold about 28,000 clones, with 20% to 25% observed a single time. This clone was detected many times. There were no patients who had received any treatment before thyroid surgery. Specimen: blood. This chain connects TRBV20-1 to TRBJ1-6; D is unresolved. The TCR originated in a female donor with papillary thyroid cancer or a benign thyroid nodule (not recorded which). Some clones in this sample may be carry-over from other donors' samples. CDR3 sequence (DNA): TGCAGTGCTAGAGATATGGGTCTCGGTAATTCACCCCTCCACTTT. It is translated as CSARDMGLGNSPLHF.